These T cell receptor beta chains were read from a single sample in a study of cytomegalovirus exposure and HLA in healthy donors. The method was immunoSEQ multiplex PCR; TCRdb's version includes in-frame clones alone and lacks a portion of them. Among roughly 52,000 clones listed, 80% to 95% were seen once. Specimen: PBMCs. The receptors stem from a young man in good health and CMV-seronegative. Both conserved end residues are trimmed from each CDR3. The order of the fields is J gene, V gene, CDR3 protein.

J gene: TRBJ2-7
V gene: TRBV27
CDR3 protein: ASSSYAQGFRYEQY

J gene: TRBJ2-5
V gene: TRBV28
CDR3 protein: ASSLRGGPGETQY

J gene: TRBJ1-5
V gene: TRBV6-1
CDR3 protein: ASSEALREGGNNQPQH

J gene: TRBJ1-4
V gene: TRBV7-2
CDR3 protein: ASSPGWYTEKLF

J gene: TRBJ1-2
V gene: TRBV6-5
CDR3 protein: ASSWDRTPNYGYT

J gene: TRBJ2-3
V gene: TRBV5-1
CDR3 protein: ASSFRDTQY

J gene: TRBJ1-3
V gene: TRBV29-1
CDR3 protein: SVGTGTGGIGNTIY

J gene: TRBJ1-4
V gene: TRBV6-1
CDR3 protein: ASREALGNEKLF

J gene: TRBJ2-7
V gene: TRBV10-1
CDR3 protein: ASSKGQSSYEQY

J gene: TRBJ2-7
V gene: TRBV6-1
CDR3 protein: ASTNSGRGGYEQY

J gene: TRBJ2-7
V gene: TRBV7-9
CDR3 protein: ASSFPGGLTV